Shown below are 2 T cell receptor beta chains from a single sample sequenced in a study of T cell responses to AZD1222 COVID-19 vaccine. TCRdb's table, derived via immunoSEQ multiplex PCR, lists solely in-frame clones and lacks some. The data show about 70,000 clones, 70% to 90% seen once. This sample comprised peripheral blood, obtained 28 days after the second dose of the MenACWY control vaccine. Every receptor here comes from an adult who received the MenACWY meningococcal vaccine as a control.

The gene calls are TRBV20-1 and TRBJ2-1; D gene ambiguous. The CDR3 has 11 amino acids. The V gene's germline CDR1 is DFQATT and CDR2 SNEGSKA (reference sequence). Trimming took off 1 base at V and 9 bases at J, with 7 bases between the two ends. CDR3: CSARVGIEQFF. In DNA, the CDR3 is TGCAGTGCTAGAGTGGGCATTGAGCAGTTCTTC.

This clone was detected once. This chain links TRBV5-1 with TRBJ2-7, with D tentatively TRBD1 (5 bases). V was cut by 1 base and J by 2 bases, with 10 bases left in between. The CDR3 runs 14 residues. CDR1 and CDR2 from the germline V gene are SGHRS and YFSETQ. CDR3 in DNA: TGCGCCAGCAGCTTGTTGGGGCGCACCTACGAGCAGTACTTC. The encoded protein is CASSLLGRTYEQYF.